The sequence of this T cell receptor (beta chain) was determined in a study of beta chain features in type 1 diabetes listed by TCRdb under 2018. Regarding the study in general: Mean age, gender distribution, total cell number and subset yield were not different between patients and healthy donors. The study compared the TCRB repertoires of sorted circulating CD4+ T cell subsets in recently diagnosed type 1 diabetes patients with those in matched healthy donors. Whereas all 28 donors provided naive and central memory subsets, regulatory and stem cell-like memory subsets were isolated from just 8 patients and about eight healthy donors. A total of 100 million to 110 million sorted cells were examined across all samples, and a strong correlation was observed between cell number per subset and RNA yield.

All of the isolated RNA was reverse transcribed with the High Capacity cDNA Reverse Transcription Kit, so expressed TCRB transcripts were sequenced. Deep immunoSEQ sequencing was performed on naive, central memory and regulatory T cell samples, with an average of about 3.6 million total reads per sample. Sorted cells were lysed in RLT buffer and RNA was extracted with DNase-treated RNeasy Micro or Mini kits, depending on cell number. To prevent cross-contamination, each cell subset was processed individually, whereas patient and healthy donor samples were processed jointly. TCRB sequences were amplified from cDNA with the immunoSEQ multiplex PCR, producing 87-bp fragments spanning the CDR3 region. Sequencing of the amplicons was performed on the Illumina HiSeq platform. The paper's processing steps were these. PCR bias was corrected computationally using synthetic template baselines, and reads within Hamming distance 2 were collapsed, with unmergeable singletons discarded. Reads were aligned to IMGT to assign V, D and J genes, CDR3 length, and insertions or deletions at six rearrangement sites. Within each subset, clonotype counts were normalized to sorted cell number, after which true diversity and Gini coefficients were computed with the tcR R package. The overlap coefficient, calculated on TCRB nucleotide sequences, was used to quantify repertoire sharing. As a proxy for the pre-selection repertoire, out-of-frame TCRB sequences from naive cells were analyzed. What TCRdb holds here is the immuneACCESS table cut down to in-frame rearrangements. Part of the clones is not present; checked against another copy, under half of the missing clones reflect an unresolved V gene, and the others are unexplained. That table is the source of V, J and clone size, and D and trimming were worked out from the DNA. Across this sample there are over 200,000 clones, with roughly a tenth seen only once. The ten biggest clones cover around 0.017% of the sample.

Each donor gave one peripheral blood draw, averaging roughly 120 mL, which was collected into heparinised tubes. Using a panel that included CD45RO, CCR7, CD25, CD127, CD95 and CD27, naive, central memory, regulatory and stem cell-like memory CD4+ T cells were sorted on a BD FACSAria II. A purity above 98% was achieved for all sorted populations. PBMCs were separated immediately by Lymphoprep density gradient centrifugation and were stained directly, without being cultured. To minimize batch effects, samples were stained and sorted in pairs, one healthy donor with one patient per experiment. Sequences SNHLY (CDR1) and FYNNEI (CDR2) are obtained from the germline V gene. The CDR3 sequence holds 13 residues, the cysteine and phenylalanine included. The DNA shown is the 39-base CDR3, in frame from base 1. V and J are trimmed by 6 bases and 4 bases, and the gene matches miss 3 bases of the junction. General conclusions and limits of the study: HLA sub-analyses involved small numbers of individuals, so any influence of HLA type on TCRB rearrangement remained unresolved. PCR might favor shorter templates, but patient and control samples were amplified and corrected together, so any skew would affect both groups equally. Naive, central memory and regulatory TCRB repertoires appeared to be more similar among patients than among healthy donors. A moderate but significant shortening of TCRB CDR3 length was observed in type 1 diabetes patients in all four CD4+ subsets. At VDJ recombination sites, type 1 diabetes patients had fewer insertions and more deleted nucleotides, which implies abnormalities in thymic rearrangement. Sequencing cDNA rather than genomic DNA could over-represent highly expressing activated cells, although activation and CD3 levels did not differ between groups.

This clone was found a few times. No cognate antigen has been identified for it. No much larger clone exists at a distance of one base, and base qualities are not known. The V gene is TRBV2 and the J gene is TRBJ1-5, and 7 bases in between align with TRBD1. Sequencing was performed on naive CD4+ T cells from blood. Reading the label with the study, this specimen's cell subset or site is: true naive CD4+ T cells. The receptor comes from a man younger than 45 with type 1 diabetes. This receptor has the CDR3 CASSGTVNQPQHF. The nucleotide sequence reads TGTGCCAGCAGCGGGACAGTGAATCAGCCCCAGCATTTT.